Sequencing of this TCR beta chain was carried out in a study of tumor and adjacent non-tumor tissue in lung cancer. The CDR3 contains 15 residues. V was trimmed by 6 bases and J by 2 bases, leaving 18 bases between them. Germline CDR1 and CDR2: DFQATT and SNEGSKA (reference sequence). This clonotype was counted many times. A modified ARM-PCR protocol with three rounds of nested PCR amplified TCRbeta. From the multiplex PCR reads, TCRdb called clonotypes with MiXCR, one entry per CDR3 protein. This table has approximately 110,000 distinct CDR3 sequences, about 75% appearing once. The template was RNA from unsorted bulk tissue.

The clonotype originates from a woman aged 55-69 years with non-small cell lung cancer. The gene calls are TRBV20-1 and TRBJ2-3, with TRBD2 as a possible D gene (6 bases). Sequenced: lung tumor tissue. The CDR3 DNA follows: TGCAGTGCCAAGACTAGTCGCTATTACACAGATACGCAGTATTTT. Its protein is CSAKTSRYYTDTQYF.